One sample yielded the 24 T cell receptor beta chains listed below, sequenced in a study of cytomegalovirus exposure and HLA in healthy donors. In the PCR, 60 Vbeta and 13 Jbeta primers were used. The data were produced by immunoSEQ multiplex PCR, yet TCRdb's version contains in-frame clones alone and is incomplete. The sample includes approximately 150,000 clones, more than 70% of them seen just once. The sequenced sample consisted of PBMCs. The receptors stem from a man aged 18-30 years in good health and CMV-seropositive.

The chain combines TRBV21-1 with TRBJ1-1; no DNA check was done on the table's D call, TRBD1. TRBV21-1 is tagged as a pseudogene. The CDR3 contains 17 residues. The CDR3, as DNA: TGTGCCAGCAGCAAAGAGATCGCAGGGGCGGAGAACACTGAAGCTTTCTTT. Amino acid sequence: CASSKEIAGAENTEAFF.

The chain has TRBV5-5 and TRBJ1-1; possibly TRBD1 for D (5 bases). Germline-derived CDR1 and CDR2 are SGHKS and YYEKEE (reference sequence). The CDR3 is 16 amino acids. Trimming stripped 0 bases from V and 0 bases from J, with 12 bases between. CDR3 amino acids: CASSLAAGSMNTEAFF. In DNA form, the CDR3 reads TGTGCCAGCAGCTTGGCGGCAGGGTCTATGAACACTGAAGCTTTCTTT.

CDR3 sequence reads: CASQEGGDTPQGQYF. DNA for the CDR3: TGTGCCTCCCAAGAGGGAGGGGACACCCCCCAGGGGCAGTACTTC. This chain uses TRBV6-5 with TRBJ2-7; TRBD2 might be the D (7 bases). Trimming took off 11 bases at V and 9 bases at J, with 29 bases between the two ends. The CDR3 covers 15 residues. Germline CDR1 MNHEY, CDR2 SVGAGI.

The rearrangement joins TRBV5-1 to TRBJ1-1, with no clear D. Trimming stripped 0 bases from V and 6 bases from J, with 12 bases between. The germline V gene has CDR1 SGHRS and CDR2 YFSETQ. This CDR3 is built from 14 residues. Here the CDR3 reads CASSLAGNLPEAFF. In nucleotides, the CDR3 is TGCGCCAGCAGCTTGGCCGGGAATCTGCCTGAAGCTTTCTTT. The full variable domain, its missing parts supplied by reference TRBV5-1 and TRBJ1-1, is KAGVTQTPRYLIKTRGQQVTLSCSPISGHRSVSWYQQTPGQGLQFLFEYFSETQRNKGNFPGRFSGRQFSNSRSEMNVSTLELGDSALYLCASSLAGNLPEAFFGQGTRLTVV.

This clone showed up just once. This CDR3 is also generated by other DNA sequences in the sample. The V call is TRBV5-1, the J call TRBJ2-2; the match to TRBD2 covers 9 bases. CDR1 and CDR2 (germline): SGHRS, YFSETQ. This CDR3 is built from 15 residues. The trim removed 4 bases at V and 6 bases at J, leaving 7 bases unmatched. CDR3 sequence reads: CASSLVSGSPGELFF. Written as DNA, the CDR3 is TGCGCCAGCAGCCTGGTTAGCGGGAGCCCCGGGGAGCTGTTTTTT.

The chain uses TRBV28 and TRBJ1-2; TRBD1 aligns across 8 bases. Unmatched junction bases numbered 1, after V lost 5 bases and J lost 2 bases. Germline-derived CDR1 and CDR2 are MDHEN and SYDVKM. The CDR3 is 13 amino acids. Here the CDR3 DNA reads TGTGCCAGCAGTGGACAGGGAAACTATGGCTACACCTTC. Its protein product is CASSGQGNYGYTF.

The V gene is TRBV4-1, the J gene TRBJ2-3; a possible D gene is TRBD2 (6 bases). The CDR3 extends over 15 amino acids. The V end lost 7 bases, the J end lost 6 bases, and 20 bases lay between the germline ends. Germline lookup yields CDR1 MGHRA and CDR2 YSYEKL. CDR3 region: CASTATAGLGDTQYF. The CDR3 DNA reads TGCGCCAGCACCGCTACGGCGGGACTTGGTGATACGCAGTATTTT.

This chain joins TRBV7-2 and TRBJ2-7; D remains ambiguous. Germline loops: CDR1 SGHTA, CDR2 FQGNSA. V dropped 1 base and J dropped 3 bases, with 10 bases sitting between them. This CDR3 region has 14 residues. The CDR3 nucleotides are TGTGCCAGCAGCTTAGAATCCCAGTACTACGAGCAGTACTTC. It specifies CASSLESQYYEQYF.

CDR3: CASRAGGLVENEQFF. The CDR3 nucleotides are TGTGCCAGCAGGGCGGGGGGACTAGTCGAGAATGAGCAGTTCTTC. This chain links TRBV27 with TRBJ2-1; 8 nucleotides match TRBD2. The CDR3 is 15 amino acids. CDR1 MNHEY and CDR2 SMNVEV come from the germline V gene (reference sequence). V lost 6 bases, J lost 7 bases, and 11 bases stayed unmatched.

V gene TRBV30 combines with J gene TRBJ1-1, with 9 bases lining up with TRBD1. The germline V gene encodes CDR1 GTSNPN and CDR2 SVGIG (reference sequence). CDR3 length equals 17 residues. J was trimmed by 5 bases and V by 8 bases; bases with no gene match: 21. CDR3 DNA: TGTGCCGGAATACTTGCCCTCCCGGGACAGGGAGGGACTGAAGCTTTCTTT. Translation: CAGILALPGQGGTEAFF.

This rearrangement joins TRBV29-1 to TRBJ2-3, with 7 bases identical to TRBD2. CDR1 SQVTM and CDR2 ANQGSEA come from the germline V gene. J lost 2 bases, V lost 6 bases, and 8 bases had no gene match. The CDR3 spans 14 residues. The CDR3 DNA is TGCAGCGTCCTGACTAGCCAAAACACAGATACGCAGTATTTT. Its protein product is CSVLTSQNTDTQYF.

This clone was seen a handful of times. The V gene is TRBV19, the J gene TRBJ1-3, with D unclear. This CDR3 spans 15 amino acids. Trimming removed 3 bases at V and 0 bases at J, with 9 bases between. Germline CDR1 reads LNHDA; CDR2 reads SQIVND (reference sequence). Written as DNA, the CDR3 is TGTGCCAGTAGTATTTACGGGAACTCTGGAAACACCATATATTTT. This gives the protein CASSIYGNSGNTIYF. Complete variable domain (other parts from reference TRBV19 and TRBJ1-3): DGGITQSPKYLFRKEGQNVTLSCEQNLNHDAMYWYRQDPGQGLRLIYYSQIVNDFQKGDIAEGYSVSREKKESFPLTVTSAQKNPTAFYLCASSIYGNSGNTIYFGEGSWLTVV.

The chain couples TRBV27 to TRBJ1-2, with 10 bases fitting TRBD1. With V trimmed by 2 bases and J by 1 base, 13 bases remained unmatched. CDR1 MNHEY and CDR2 SMNVEV come from the germline V gene (reference sequence). This CDR3 is 19 amino acids long. CDR3 in amino acids: CASSLVGFLGTGDNYGYTF. In DNA form, the CDR3 reads TGTGCCAGCAGTTTAGTAGGCTTCCTCGGGACAGGGGATAACTATGGCTACACCTTC.

This clone came up a few times. J is TRBJ2-7 and V is TRBV5-6; 9 positions agree with TRBD2. The germline V gene has CDR1 SGHDT and CDR2 YYEEEE. The CDR3 has 14 residues. The V segment lost 4 bases and the J segment 6 bases; nucleotides outside the gene matches: 8. The CDR3 DNA reads TGTGCCAGCAGCCCTGGACTAGCGAGAGGCGAGCAGTACTTC. It yields the protein CASSPGLARGEQYF. Based on the CDR3 plus reference TRBV5-6 and TRBJ2-7, the full variable domain is DAGVTQSPTHLIKTRGQQVTLRCSPKSGHDTVSWYQQALGQGPQFIFQYYEEEERQRGNFPDRFSGHQFPNYSSELNVNALLLGDSALYLCASSPGLARGEQYFGPGTRLTVT.

This chain links TRBV25-1 with TRBJ1-2; D is undetermined. Germline V gene sequence: CDR1 MGHDK, CDR2 SYGVNS. The CDR3 consists of 14 residues. Trimming removed 0 bases at V and 2 bases at J, with 7 bases between. CDR3 nucleotide sequence: TGTGCCAGCAGTGAATATTCACAGAACTATGGCTACACCTTC. This translates into CASSEYSQNYGYTF.

The sample holds a few counts of this clone. The gene calls are TRBV2 and TRBJ2-5, with D unresolved. TRBJ2-7 matches the DNA end more closely, so the J call is doubtful. CDR3 size: 12 residues. Germline V lookup: CDR1 SNHLY, CDR2 FYNNEI. The CDR3 DNA sequence: TGTGCCAGCAGTCGCGTGCCCTACGAGCAGTACTTC. Protein sequence: CASSRVPYEQYF.

The V call is TRBV20-1, the J call TRBJ2-5, with a weak D call TRBD2 (5 bases). The CDR3 extends over 11 amino acids. V was clipped by 6 bases and J by 4 bases, with 9 bases between them. The germline CDR1 and CDR2 sequences are DFQATT and SNEGSKA (reference sequence). The CDR3: CSAGSTETQYF. As DNA, the CDR3 is TGCAGTGCAGGGAGCACAGAGACCCAGTACTTC.

The V call is TRBV2, the J call TRBJ2-1; 8 bases align to TRBD1. The germline V gene encodes CDR1 SNHLY and CDR2 FYNNEI. J lost 6 bases, V lost 6 bases, and 19 bases had no gene match. This CDR3 region has 18 residues. CDR3 region: CASRRGDRKVQLRNEQFF. The CDR3 DNA sequence: TGTGCCAGCAGGAGAGGGGACAGGAAGGTCCAACTCCGCAATGAGCAGTTCTTC.

The chain links TRBV30 to TRBJ2-7; D is undetermined. The CDR3 has 13 residues. The V gene's germline CDR1 is GTSNPN and CDR2 SVGIG (reference sequence). V lost 3 bases to trimming and J lost 6 bases, with 15 bases between them. CDR3 in DNA: TGTGCCTGGAGAGTACCCCCTACTGGCGAGCAGTACTTC. Its translation: CAWRVPPTGEQYF.

The V and J genes are TRBV27 and TRBJ1-1, with TRBD1 matching 8 bases. V dropped 5 bases and J dropped 1; count of bases not matched to a gene: 3. From germline, CDR1 is MNHEY and CDR2 SMNVEV (reference sequence). This CDR3 has 14 amino acids. CDR3 sequence (DNA): TGTGCCAGCAGTATTGACAGGGGGAACACTGAAGCTTTCTTT. Translation gives CASSIDRGNTEAFF.

The chain is built from TRBV6-1 and TRBJ2-7; D unresolved. Trimming removed 0 bases from V and 2 bases from J, with 14 bases in between. CDR1 and CDR2 (germline): MNHNS, SASEGT. The CDR3 extends over 16 amino acids. The CDR3 region is CASSEAVFRLAYEQYF. DNA for the CDR3: TGTGCCAGCAGTGAAGCTGTATTTCGGCTAGCCTACGAGCAGTACTTC.

The chain joins TRBV2 to TRBJ2-1; TRBD2 matches at 7 bases. Per germline, CDR1 SNHLY and CDR2 FYNNEI. The V gene end was trimmed by 4 bases and the J gene end by 5 bases; junction bases not matched to a gene: 8. This CDR3 has 15 amino acids. CDR3 nucleotides: TGTGCCAGCAGTGTTTATCTAGCGGCCGACAATGAGCAGTTCTTC. Translation gives CASSVYLAADNEQFF.

The CDR3: CASRAYSGNTIYF. In nucleotides, the CDR3 is TGTGCCAGCAGGGCTTACTCTGGAAACACCATATATTTT. The V and J genes are TRBV27 and TRBJ1-3, with unresolved D. The V end was cut by 6 bases, the J end by 0 bases, with 6 bases between. The length of the CDR3 is 13 residues. Germline CDR1 and CDR2: MNHEY and SMNVEV (reference sequence).

The rearrangement uses TRBV6-1 and TRBJ1-1; D call uncertain. The V and J ends lost 4 bases and 6 bases respectively, with 12 bases between them. Germline assignment: CDR1 MNHNS and CDR2 SASEGT. The CDR3 runs to 13 residues. The CDR3 DNA sequence: TGTGCCAGCAGTGCAATATCAGTTGCTGAAGCTTTCTTT. Protein: CASSAISVAEAFF.